Listed below are T cell receptor beta chains from one sample, sequenced in a study of OX40 agonist ivuxolimab in advanced cancers. Generated by immunoSEQ multiplex PCR, the TCRdb table keeps only in-frame clones and is missing some. The sample has tens of thousands of clones; 65% to 85% are singletons. Sequenced material: CD4+ or CD8+ T cells sorted from blood, taken in a trial of the OX40 agonist ivuxolimab. These receptor sequences come from an adult with an advanced solid tumor such as melanoma, head and neck, liver or kidney cancer. The CDR3 runs from the conserved cysteine through the conserved F or W. The D gene is left open where the match is weak. Size values are once, few and many counts, or a class for expanded clones, and some rows have none.

j_gene: TRBJ1-2; v_gene: TRBV29-1; abundance: .; d_gene: TRBD1; CDR3aa: CSVEEWGTDRRSNYGYTF; CDR3nt: TGCAGCGTTGAAGAGTGGGGGACAGACCGGAGGTCTAACTATGGCTACACCTTC
j_gene: TRBJ1-2; v_gene: TRBV28; abundance: .; d_gene: TRBD1; CDR3aa: CASSLGRDRGEGYTF; CDR3nt: TGTGCCAGCAGTTTGGGCCGGGACAGGGGTGAGGGCTACACCTTC
j_gene: TRBJ2-5; v_gene: TRBV5-6; abundance: .; d_gene: TRBD2; CDR3aa: CASSGIAGANQETQYF; CDR3nt: TGTGCCAGCAGCGGAATAGCGGGTGCTAACCAAGAGACCCAGTACTTC
j_gene: TRBJ2-7; v_gene: TRBV9; abundance: few; d_gene: TRBD2; CDR3aa: CASSRGGSPYEQYF; CDR3nt: TGTGCCAGCAGCCGGGGGGGCTCCCCCTACGAGCAGTACTTC
j_gene: TRBJ2-1; v_gene: TRBV4-1; abundance: .; d_gene: .; CDR3aa: CASSQRGEQFF; CDR3nt: TGCGCCAGCAGCCAAAGGGGTGAGCAGTTCTTC
j_gene: TRBJ2-7; v_gene: TRBV10-3; abundance: once; d_gene: .; CDR3aa: CATRPWGSGGYEQYF; CDR3nt: TGTGCCACCAGGCCCTGGGGGTCGGGTGGATACGAGCAGTACTTC
j_gene: TRBJ2-5; v_gene: TRBV4-1; abundance: .; d_gene: .; CDR3aa: CASSQDPQDPQETQYF; CDR3nt: TGCGCCAGCAGCCAAGATCCACAGGACCCCCAAGAGACCCAGTACTTC
j_gene: TRBJ2-7; v_gene: TRBV6-5; abundance: once; d_gene: .; CDR3aa: CASGSYEQYF; CDR3nt: TGTGCCAGCGGGTCCTACGAGCAGTACTTC
j_gene: TRBJ2-3; v_gene: TRBV4-2; abundance: .; d_gene: .; CDR3aa: CASSQGPTQYF; CDR3nt: TGTGCCAGCAGCCAAGGCCCTACGCAGTATTTT
j_gene: TRBJ1-4; v_gene: TRBV28; abundance: .; d_gene: .; CDR3aa: CASSFGTGFGEKLFF; CDR3nt: TGTGCCAGCAGTTTCGGGACCGGTTTTGGGGAAAAACTGTTTTTT
j_gene: TRBJ1-1; v_gene: TRBV2; abundance: .; d_gene: .; CDR3aa: CASLPGVMNTEAFF; CDR3nt: TGTGCCTCGCTACCGGGGGTCATGAACACTGAAGCTTTCTTT
j_gene: TRBJ2-1; v_gene: TRBV27; abundance: .; d_gene: TRBD2; CDR3aa: CASSPSSGRAFNEQFF; CDR3nt: TGTGCCAGCAGTCCTTCTTCCGGGAGGGCCTTCAATGAGCAGTTCTTC
j_gene: TRBJ2-3; v_gene: TRBV10-1; abundance: .; d_gene: TRBD1; CDR3aa: CASSEGTVLDTDTQYF; CDR3nt: TGCGCCAGCAGTGAAGGGACAGTTTTAGACACAGATACGCAGTATTTT
j_gene: TRBJ2-7; v_gene: TRBV27; abundance: .; d_gene: TRBD2; CDR3aa: CASSFGTSGPYEQYF; CDR3nt: TGTGCCAGCAGCTTCGGGACTAGCGGTCCGTACGAGCAGTACTTC
j_gene: TRBJ2-1; v_gene: TRBV7-8; abundance: .; d_gene: TRBD1; CDR3aa: CASSSLDRGYEQFF; CDR3nt: TGTGCCAGCAGCTCCCTTGACAGGGGCTATGAGCAGTTCTTC
j_gene: TRBJ2-7; v_gene: TRBV7-9; abundance: .; d_gene: .; CDR3aa: CASTATVGYEQYF; CDR3nt: TGTGCCAGCACCGCGACAGTAGGCTACGAGCAGTACTTC
j_gene: TRBJ2-7; v_gene: TRBV6-6; abundance: .; d_gene: .; CDR3aa: CATGTLDLYEQYF; CDR3nt: TGTGCCACCGGGACTCTAGACCTCTACGAGCAGTACTTC
j_gene: TRBJ2-2; v_gene: TRBV28; abundance: .; d_gene: .; CDR3aa: CASSVSGLNTGELFF; CDR3nt: TGTGCCAGCAGCGTGAGCGGATTAAACACCGGGGAGCTGTTTTTT
j_gene: TRBJ1-5; v_gene: TRBV7-2; abundance: .; d_gene: .; CDR3aa: CASSFSNQPQHF; CDR3nt: TGTGCCAGCAGCTTCTCCAATCAGCCCCAGCATTTT
j_gene: TRBJ2-7; v_gene: TRBV5-1; abundance: .; d_gene: TRBD2; CDR3aa: CASSTGGRSYEQYF; CDR3nt: TGCGCCAGCAGCACGGGAGGGCGCTCCTACGAGCAGTACTTC
j_gene: TRBJ2-3; v_gene: TRBV7-9; abundance: .; d_gene: .; CDR3aa: CASSPQGMLSTDTQYF; CDR3nt: TGTGCCAGCAGCCCGCAGGGTATGCTTAGCACAGATACGCAGTATTTT
j_gene: TRBJ2-1; v_gene: TRBV28; abundance: .; d_gene: TRBD2; CDR3aa: CASRRGYNEQFF; CDR3nt: TGTGCCAGCAGGCGGGGGTACAATGAGCAGTTCTTC
j_gene: TRBJ2-1; v_gene: TRBV7-9; abundance: .; d_gene: .; CDR3aa: CASTSQDFYVFF; CDR3nt: TGTGCCAGCACCTCCCAGGACTTCTACGTGTTCTTC
j_gene: TRBJ1-1; v_gene: TRBV29-1; abundance: .; d_gene: TRBD1; CDR3aa: CSSWTGTNTEAFF; CDR3nt: TGCAGCTCTTGGACAGGAACGAACACTGAAGCTTTCTTT
j_gene: TRBJ1-1; v_gene: TRBV6-1; abundance: .; d_gene: .; CDR3aa: CAHGGAGAFF; CDR3nt: TGTGCCCACGGAGGGGCTGGGGCTTTCTTT
j_gene: TRBJ1-3; v_gene: TRBV7-6; abundance: few; d_gene: TRBD1; CDR3aa: CASSSGQGATGNTIYF; CDR3nt: TGTGCCAGCAGCTCTGGACAGGGGGCGACCGGAAACACCATATATTTT
j_gene: TRBJ2-5; v_gene: TRBV7-9; abundance: .; d_gene: .; CDR3aa: CASSLEVQETQYF; CDR3nt: TGTGCCAGCAGCTTAGAAGTGCAAGAGACCCAGTACTTC